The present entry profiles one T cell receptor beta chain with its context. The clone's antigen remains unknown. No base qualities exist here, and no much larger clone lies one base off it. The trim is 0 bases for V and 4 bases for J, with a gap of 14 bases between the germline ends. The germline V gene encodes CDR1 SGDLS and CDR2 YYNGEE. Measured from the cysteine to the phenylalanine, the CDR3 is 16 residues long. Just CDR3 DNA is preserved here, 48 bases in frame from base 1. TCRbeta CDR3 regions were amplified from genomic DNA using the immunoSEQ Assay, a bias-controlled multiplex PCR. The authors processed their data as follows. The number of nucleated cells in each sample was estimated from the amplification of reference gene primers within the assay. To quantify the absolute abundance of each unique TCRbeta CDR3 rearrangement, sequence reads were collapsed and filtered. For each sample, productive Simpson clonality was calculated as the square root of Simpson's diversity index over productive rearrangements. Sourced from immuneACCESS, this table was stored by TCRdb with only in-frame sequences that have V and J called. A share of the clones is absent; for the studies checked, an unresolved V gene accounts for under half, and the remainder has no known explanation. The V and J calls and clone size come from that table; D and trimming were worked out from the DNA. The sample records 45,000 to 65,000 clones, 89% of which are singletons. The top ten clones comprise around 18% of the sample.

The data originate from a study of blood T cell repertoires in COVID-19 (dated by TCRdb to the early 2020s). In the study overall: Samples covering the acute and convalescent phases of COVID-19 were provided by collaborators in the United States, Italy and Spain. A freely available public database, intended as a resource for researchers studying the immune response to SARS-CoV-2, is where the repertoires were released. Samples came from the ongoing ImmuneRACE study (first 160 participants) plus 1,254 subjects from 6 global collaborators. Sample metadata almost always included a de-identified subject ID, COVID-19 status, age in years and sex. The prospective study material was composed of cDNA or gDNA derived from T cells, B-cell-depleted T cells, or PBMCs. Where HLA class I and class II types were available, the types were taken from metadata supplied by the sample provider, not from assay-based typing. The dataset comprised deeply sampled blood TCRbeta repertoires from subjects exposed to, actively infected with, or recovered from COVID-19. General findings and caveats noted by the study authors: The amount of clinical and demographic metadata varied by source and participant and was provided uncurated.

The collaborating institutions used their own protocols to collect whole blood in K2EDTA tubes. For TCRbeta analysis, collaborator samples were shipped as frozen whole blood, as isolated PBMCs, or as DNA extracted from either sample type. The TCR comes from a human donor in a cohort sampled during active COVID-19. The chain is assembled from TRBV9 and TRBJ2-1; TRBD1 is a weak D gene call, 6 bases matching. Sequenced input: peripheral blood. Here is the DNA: TGTGCCAGCAGCGTAGCCAGGGGCGACCCTTACAATGAGCAGTTCTTC. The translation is CASSVARGDPYNEQFF.